The entry that follows covers one T cell receptor (beta chain) sequence. The target antigen is unknown. This sample is part of a study of OX40 agonist ivuxolimab in advanced cancers. Whole-study context: The dose-escalation cohort was about 80% male, with a mean age of about 58 years, ranging roughly 20 to 80. Study conclusions and caveats: Relative to CD4+ cells, CD8+ T cells on average had more expanded clones. The CD4+ and CD8+ T cells in the blood had expanded clonally by week 6 at 0.1 to 3.0 mg/kg.

Clones were sequenced by immunoSEQ multiplex PCR, and TCRdb holds only the in-frame ones, with some missing. The table records about 62,000 clones, approximately 85% of them present only once. Trimming removed 10 bases at V and 8 bases at J, with 15 bases between. The V gene's germline CDR1 is MNHNY and CDR2 SVGAGI (reference sequence). This CDR3 contains 12 residues. This clonotype was obtained from an adult with an advanced solid tumor such as melanoma, head and neck, liver or kidney cancer. The J gene is TRBJ2-1, the V gene TRBV6-6; D is perhaps TRBD1 or TRBD2 (5 bases each). This specimen consisted of CD4+ or CD8+ T cells sorted from blood, obtained in a trial of the OX40 agonist ivuxolimab. The DNA for the CDR3 is TGTGCCACCGAGGGGAGTTCGGATGAGCAGTTCTTC. It yields the protein CATEGSSDEQFF.